This T cell receptor beta chain is drawn from a study of early T cells in non-severe SARS-CoV-2 infection. For the study at large: The input, bulk RNA from unsorted whole blood, was sequenced, and chains were unpaired.

TCRdb reanalysed the 5' RACE reads using MiXCR and keeps one entry per CDR3 protein. This sample has about 55,000 distinct CDR3 sequences, with roughly an eighth found just once. This clonotype was detected a few times. The germline gives CDR1 SGHRS, CDR2 YFSETQ. This CDR3 comprises 17 residues. The V end was cut by 9 bases, the J end by 0 bases, with 22 bases between. The chain employs TRBV5-1 and TRBJ2-1; possibly TRBD1 for D (7 bases). Source: whole blood, taken at baseline. This TCR was sampled from an adult who was a healthcare worker with PCR-confirmed SARS-CoV-2 infection or an uninfected control (not recorded which). CDR3 bases: TGCGCCACCTCGGAGGGGGCCAGGTCTTCCTCCTACAATGAGCAGTTCTTC. It translates to CATSEGARSSSYNEQFF.